A selection of T cell receptor beta chains follows, all from one sample in a study of glioma-infiltrating T cells after dendritic cell vaccination. Data came from immunoSEQ multiplex PCR; TCRdb stores just in-frame clones and leaves some out. The sample carries 80,000 to 100,000 clones, 79% recorded once. The sample here was blood, taken before dendritic cell vaccination. The receptors shown here come from a human donor with glioblastoma. Each CDR3 is given with its conserved first and last residue. The D gene is left open where the match is weak.

j_call | v_call | cdr3_length | d_call | cdr3_aa
TRBJ2-3 | TRBV7-2 | 16 | TRBD2 | CASSRRLAGGTDTQYF
TRBJ2-5 | TRBV5-1 | 12 | . | CASRGSVETQYF
TRBJ1-2 | TRBV5-6 | 13 | . | CASSPGQSGGYTF
TRBJ2-1 | TRBV16 | 14 | . | CASSQADIYNEQFF
TRBJ1-1 | TRBV2 | 18 | . | CASLGGSRAGLSGTEAFF
TRBJ2-1 | TRBV9 | 14 | TRBD2 | CASSAGLAGGLEFF
TRBJ1-5 | TRBV4-1 | 16 | . | CASSQEETYSNQPQHF
TRBJ2-3 | TRBV7-9 | 14 | TRBD2 | CASSFSGGTDTQYF
TRBJ2-7 | TRBV27 | 14 | . | CARRPPGTPYEQYF
TRBJ1-3 | TRBV6-5 | 15 | TRBD1 | CASSYGDSSGNTIYF